This paragraph reports one TCR beta chain. Its antigen is not known. MiXCR was run by TCRdb on the 5' RACE reads, yielding one entry per CDR3 protein. Seen here are over 45,000 distinct CDR3 sequences, around 24% observed once, and the top ten hold less than 2.5%. General observations from the study: The larger cohort examined one V-J beta rearrangement, not whole repertoires. Tumor Treg TCRs overlapped most with tumor naive CD4+ cells.

Cells sorted as Tregs were CD4+, CD25+ and CD127-/low. Material: tumor-infiltrating Tregs sorted from the breast tumor. The TCR sequence derives from a female donor with breast cancer.

CDR3 nucleotide sequence: TGCGCCAGCAGACAACAGGGGGCCCTCACTGAAGCTTTCTTT. Translating gives CASRQQGALTEAFF. The gene calls are TRBV5-1 and TRBJ1-1; 9 bases fit TRBD1. The germline V gene encodes CDR1 SGHRS and CDR2 YFSETQ. This CDR3 is built from 14 residues. The V segment lost 5 bases and the J segment 4 bases; nucleotides outside the gene matches: 6.